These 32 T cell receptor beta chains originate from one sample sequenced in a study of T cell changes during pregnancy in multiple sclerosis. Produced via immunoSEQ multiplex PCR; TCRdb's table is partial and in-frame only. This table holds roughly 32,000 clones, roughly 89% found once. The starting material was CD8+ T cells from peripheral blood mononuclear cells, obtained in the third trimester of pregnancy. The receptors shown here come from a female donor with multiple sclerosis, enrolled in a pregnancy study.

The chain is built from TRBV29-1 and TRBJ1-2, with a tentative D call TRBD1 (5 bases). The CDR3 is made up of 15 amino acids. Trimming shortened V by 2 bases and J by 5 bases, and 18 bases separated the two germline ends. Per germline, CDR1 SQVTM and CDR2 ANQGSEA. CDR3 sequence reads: CSVEIPPGRVYGYTF. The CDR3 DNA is TGCAGCGTTGAAATTCCCCCTGGCAGGGTGTATGGCTACACCTTC.

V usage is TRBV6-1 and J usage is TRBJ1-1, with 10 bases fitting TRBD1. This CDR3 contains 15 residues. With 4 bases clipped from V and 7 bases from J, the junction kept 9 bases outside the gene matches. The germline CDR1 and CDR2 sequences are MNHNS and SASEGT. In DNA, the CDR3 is TGTGCCAGCAGTGGACTGACAGGGGGCCCGGGTGAAGCTTTCTTT. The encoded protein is CASSGLTGGPGEAFF.

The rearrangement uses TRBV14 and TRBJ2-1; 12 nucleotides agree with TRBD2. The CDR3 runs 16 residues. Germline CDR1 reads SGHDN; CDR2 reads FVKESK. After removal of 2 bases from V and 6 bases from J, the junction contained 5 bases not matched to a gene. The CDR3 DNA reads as TGTGCCAGCAGCCAACTAGCGGGGGGGTACCTCAATGAGCAGTTCTTC. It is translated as CASSQLAGGYLNEQFF.

CDR3 protein: CASSLGRGPDSPLHF. DNA of the CDR3: TGCGCCAGCAGCTTGGGTAGGGGGCCGGATTCACCCCTCCACTTT. The chain recombines TRBV5-1 with TRBJ1-6, with TRBD1 matching over 7 bases. V trimming: 0 bases; J trimming: 8 bases; junction bases outside the gene matches: 5. The germline CDR1 and CDR2 sequences are SGHRS and YFSETQ. The CDR3 consists of 15 residues.

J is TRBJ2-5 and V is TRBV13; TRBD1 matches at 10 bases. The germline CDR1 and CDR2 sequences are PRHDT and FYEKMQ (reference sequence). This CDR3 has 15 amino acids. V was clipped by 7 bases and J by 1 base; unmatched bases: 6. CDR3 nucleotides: TGTGCCAGCACCCTAAGGACAGGGGGCCAAGAGACCCAGTACTTC. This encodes CASTLRTGGQETQYF.

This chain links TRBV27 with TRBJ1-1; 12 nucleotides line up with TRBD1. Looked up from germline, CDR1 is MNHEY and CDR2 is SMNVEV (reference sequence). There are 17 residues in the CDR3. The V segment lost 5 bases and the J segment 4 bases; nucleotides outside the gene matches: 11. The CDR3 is CASSTWDRGRGSTEAFF. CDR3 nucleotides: TGTGCCAGCAGTACCTGGGACAGGGGGCGCGGTAGCACTGAAGCTTTCTTT.

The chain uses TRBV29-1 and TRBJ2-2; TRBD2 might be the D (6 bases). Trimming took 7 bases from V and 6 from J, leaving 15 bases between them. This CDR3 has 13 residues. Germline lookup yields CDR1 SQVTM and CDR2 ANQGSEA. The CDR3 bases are TGCAGCGCACCCGGAGGGAATGCCGGGGAGCTGTTTTTT. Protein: CSAPGGNAGELFF.

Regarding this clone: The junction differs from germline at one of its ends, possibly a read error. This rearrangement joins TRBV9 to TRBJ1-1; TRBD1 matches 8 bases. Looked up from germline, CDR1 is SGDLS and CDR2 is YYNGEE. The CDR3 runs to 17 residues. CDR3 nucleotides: TGTGCCAGCAGTGTAGAGGGACAGGTTCGTGGTGACACTGAAGCTTTCTTT. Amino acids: CASSVEGQVRGDTEAFF.

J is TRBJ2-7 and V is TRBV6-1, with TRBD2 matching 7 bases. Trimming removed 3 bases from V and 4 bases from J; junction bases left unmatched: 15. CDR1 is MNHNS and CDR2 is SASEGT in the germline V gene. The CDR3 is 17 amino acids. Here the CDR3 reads CASSDTMGGGYLYEQYF. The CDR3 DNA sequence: TGTGCCAGCAGTGATACTATGGGGGGGGGATACTTGTACGAGCAGTACTTC.

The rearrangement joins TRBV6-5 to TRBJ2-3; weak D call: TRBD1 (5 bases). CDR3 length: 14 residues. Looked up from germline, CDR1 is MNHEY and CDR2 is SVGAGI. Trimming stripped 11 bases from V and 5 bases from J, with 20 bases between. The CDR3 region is CAAAVINDRDTQYF. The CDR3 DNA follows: TGTGCCGCAGCCGTCATAAACGACAGAGATACGCAGTATTTT.

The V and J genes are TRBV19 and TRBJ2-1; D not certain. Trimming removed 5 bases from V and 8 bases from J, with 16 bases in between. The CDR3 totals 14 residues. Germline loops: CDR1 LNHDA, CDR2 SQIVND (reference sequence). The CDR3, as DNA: TGTGCCAGTAGTTCCCCTGAGGCCTCGGATGAGCAGTTCTTC. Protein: CASSSPEASDEQFF.

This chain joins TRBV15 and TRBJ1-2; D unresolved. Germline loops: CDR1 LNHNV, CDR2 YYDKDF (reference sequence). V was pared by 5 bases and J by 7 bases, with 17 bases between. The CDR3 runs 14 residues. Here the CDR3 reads CATSEGLGTGGYTF. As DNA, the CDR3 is TGTGCCACCAGCGAGGGCCTCGGAACTGGTGGCTACACCTTC.

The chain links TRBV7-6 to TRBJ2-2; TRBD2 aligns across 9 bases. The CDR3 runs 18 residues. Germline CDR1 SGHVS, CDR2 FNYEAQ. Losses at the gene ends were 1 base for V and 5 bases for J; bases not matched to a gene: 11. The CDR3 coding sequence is TGTGCCAGCAGCTTAGTAGTTGGTAGCGGGGGACGAACCGGGGAGCTGTTTTTT. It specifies CASSLVVGSGGRTGELFF.

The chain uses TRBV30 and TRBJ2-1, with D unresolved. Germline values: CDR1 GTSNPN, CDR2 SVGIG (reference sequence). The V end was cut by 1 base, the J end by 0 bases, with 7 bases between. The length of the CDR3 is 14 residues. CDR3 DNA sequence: TGTGCCTGGAGTGGCGGTAGCTCCTACAATGAGCAGTTCTTC. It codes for CAWSGGSSYNEQFF.

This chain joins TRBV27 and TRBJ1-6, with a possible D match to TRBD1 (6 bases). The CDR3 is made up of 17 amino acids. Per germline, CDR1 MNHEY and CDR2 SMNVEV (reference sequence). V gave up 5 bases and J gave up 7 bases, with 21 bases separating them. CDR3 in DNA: TGTGCCAGCAGTCGAGGGACACCTTCATATGGGAATTCACCCCTCCACTTT. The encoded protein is CASSRGTPSYGNSPLHF.

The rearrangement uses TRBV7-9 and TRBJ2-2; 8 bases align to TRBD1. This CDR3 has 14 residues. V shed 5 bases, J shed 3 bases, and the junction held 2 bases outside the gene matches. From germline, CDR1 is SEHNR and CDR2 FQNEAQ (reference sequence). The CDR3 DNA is TGTGCCAGCAGCCAGGACAGGGACACCGGGGAGCTGTTTTTT. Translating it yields CASSQDRDTGELFF.

The CDR3 DNA reads as TGTGCCAAGGACTCCGACACCGGTGGCTACACCTTC. It translates to CAKDSDTGGYTF. The genes are TRBV2 and TRBJ1-2; D uncertain. Germline lookup yields CDR1 SNHLY and CDR2 FYNNEI. The CDR3 sequence is 12 residues long. The ends were cut back, 10 bases at V and 7 bases at J, with 16 bases in the middle. Combining the CDR3 with reference TRBV2 and TRBJ1-2 gives the whole variable domain EPEVTQTPSHQVTQMGQEVILRCVPISNHLYFYWYRQILGQKVEFLVSFYNNEISEKSEIFDDQFSVERPDGSNFTLKIRSTKLEDSAMYFCAKDSDTGGYTFGSGTRLTVV.

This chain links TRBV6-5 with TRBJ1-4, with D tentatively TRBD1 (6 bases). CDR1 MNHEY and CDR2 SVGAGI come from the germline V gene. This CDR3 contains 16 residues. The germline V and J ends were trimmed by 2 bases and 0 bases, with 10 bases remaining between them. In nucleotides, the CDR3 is TGTGCCAGCAGTTACCGCGGACAGCCAACTAATGAAAAACTGTTTTTT. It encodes CASSYRGQPTNEKLFF.

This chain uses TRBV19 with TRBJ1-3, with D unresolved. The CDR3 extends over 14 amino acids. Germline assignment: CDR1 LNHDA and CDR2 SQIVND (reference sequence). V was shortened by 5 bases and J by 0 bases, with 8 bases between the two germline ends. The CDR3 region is CASSLGVSGNTIYF. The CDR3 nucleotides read TGTGCCAGTAGTCTCGGGGTCTCTGGAAACACCATATATTTT.

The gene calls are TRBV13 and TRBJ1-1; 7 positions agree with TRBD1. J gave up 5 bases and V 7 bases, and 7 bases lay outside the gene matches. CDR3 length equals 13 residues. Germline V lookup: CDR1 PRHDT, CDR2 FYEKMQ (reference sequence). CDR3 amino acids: CASTAGGRTEAFF. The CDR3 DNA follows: TGTGCCAGCACGGCAGGGGGAAGGACTGAAGCTTTCTTT. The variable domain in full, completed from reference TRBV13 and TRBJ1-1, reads AAGVIQSPRHLIKEKRETATLKCYPIPRHDTVYWYQQGPGQDPQFLISFYEKMQSDKGSIPDRFSAQQFSDYHSELNMSSLELGDSALYFCASTAGGRTEAFFGQGTRLTVV.

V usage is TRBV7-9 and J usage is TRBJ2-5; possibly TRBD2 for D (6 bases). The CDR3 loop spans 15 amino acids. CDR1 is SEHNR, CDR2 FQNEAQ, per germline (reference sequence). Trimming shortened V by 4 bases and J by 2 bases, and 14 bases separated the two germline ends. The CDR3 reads CASSSPGDPQETQYF. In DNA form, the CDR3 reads TGTGCCAGCAGCTCCCCGGGGGACCCACAAGAGACCCAGTACTTC.

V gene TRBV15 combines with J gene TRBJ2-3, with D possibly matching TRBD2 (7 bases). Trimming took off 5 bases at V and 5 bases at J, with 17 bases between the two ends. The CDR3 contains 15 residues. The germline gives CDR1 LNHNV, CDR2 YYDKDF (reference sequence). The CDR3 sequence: CATSGPRGGEDTQYF. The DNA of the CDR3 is TGTGCCACCAGCGGACCTAGGGGGGGGGAAGATACGCAGTATTTT.

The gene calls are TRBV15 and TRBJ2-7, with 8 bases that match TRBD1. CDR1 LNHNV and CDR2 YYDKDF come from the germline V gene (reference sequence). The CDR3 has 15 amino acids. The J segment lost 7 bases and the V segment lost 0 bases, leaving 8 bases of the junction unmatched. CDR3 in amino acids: CATSREDRGKREQYF. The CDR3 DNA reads TGTGCCACCAGCAGAGAAGACAGGGGAAAGAGGGAGCAGTACTTC. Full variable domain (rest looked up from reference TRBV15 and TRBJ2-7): DAMVIQNPRYQVTQFGKPVTLSCSQTLNHNVMYWYQQKSSQAPKLLFHYYDKDFNNEADTPDNFQSRRPNTSFCFLDIRSPGLGDTAMYLCATSREDRGKREQYFGPGTRLTVT.

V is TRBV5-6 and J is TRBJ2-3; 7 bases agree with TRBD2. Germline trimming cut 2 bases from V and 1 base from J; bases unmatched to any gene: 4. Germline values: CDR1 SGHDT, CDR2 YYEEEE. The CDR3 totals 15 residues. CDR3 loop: CASSFRDYRTDTQYF. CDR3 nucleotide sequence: TGTGCCAGCAGCTTTAGGGACTATCGCACAGATACGCAGTATTTT.

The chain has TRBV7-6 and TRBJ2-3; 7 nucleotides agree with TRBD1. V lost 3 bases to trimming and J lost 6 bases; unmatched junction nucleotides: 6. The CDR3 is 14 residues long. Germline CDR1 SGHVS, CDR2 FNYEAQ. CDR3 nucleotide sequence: TGTGCCAGCAGCTTGGAGTTAGGGGGCGATACGCAGTATTTT. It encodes CASSLELGGDTQYF.

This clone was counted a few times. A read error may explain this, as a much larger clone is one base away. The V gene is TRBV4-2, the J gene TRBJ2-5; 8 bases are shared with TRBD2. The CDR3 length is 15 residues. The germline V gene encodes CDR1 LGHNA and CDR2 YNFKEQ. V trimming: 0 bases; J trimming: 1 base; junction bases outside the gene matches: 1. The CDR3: CASSQDRGGQETQYF. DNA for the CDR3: TGTGCCAGCAGCCAAGATCGGGGGGGCCAAGAGACCCAGTACTTC.

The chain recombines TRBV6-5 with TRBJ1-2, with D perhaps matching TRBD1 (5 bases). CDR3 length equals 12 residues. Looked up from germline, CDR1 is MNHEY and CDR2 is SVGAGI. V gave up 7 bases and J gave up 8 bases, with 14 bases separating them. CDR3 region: CASMSGLVGYTF. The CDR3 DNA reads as TGTGCCAGCATGTCAGGGCTGGTAGGCTACACCTTC.

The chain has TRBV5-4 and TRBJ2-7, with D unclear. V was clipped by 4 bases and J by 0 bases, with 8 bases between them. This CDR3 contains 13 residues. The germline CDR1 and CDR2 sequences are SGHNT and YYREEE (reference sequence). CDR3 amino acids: CASSPGYSYEQYF. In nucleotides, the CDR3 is TGTGCCAGCAGCCCGGGTTACTCCTACGAGCAGTACTTC.

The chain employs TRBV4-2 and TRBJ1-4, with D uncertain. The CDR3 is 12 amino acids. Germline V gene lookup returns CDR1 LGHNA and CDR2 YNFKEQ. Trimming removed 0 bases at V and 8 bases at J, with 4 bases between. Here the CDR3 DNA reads TGTGCCAGCAGCCAAGATTCGGAAAAACTGTTTTTT. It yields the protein CASSQDSEKLFF.

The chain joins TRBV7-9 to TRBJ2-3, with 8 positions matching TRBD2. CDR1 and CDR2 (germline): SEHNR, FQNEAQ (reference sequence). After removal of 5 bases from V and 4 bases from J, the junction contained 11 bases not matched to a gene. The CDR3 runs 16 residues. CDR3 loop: CASSKKAIAGSDTQYF. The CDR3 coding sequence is TGTGCCAGCAGCAAAAAGGCGATAGCGGGGTCAGATACGCAGTATTTT.

CDR3 loop: CASSKSQGGPYEQYF. The CDR3 DNA sequence: TGCGCCAGCAGCAAATCACAGGGGGGTCCCTACGAGCAGTACTTC. The rearrangement uses TRBV4-3 and TRBJ2-7, with 8 bases fitting TRBD1. CDR1 LGHNA and CDR2 YSLEER come from the germline V gene. The CDR3 consists of 15 residues. The trim removed 5 bases at V and 2 bases at J, leaving 8 bases unmatched.

CDR3: CASSLAAGTGMGDTEAFF. The DNA of the CDR3 is TGTGCCAGCAGCTTAGCGGCAGGGACAGGGATGGGGGACACTGAAGCTTTCTTT. V is TRBV7-9 and J is TRBJ1-1; 9 positions match TRBD1. The CDR3 has 18 residues. Germline V gives CDR1 SEHNR, CDR2 FQNEAQ (reference sequence). The V segment lost 0 bases and the J segment 3 bases; nucleotides outside the gene matches: 11. The full variable domain, completed using reference TRBV7-9 and TRBJ1-1, is DTGVSQNPRHKITKRGQNVTFRCDPISEHNRLYWYRQTLGQGPEFLTYFQNEAQLEKSRLLSDRFSAERPKGSFSTLEIQRTEQGDSAMYLCASSLAAGTGMGDTEAFFGQGTRLTVV.